This T cell receptor (beta chain) stems from a study of T cells in Graves' hyperthyroidism and ophthalmopathy. Study results and caveats: Most clonotypes expanded in the thyroid (above 0.001) were also present in blood. Separation of ophthalmopathy from stable hyperthyroidism was achieved by a 13 V-J model.

RNA transcripts gave rise to amplified TCR beta CDR3 regions. In the first-round RT-PCR of the TCR CDR3, the HTBI primer set was used. In TCRdb, the multiplex PCR reads were re-called with MiXCR into one record per CDR3 protein. The repertoire includes hundreds of thousands of distinct CDR3 sequences, approximately 14% of them detected once, and around an eighth sits in the top ten. The CDR3 contains 13 residues. Germline V gene data show CDR1 as SGHDN and CDR2 as FVKESK. Trimming took off 6 bases at V and 1 base at J, with 9 bases between the two ends. Ophthalmopathy patients showed a Clinical Activity Score of at least 3, NOSPECS grade of at least 4 and duration under 3 months. Using more than 7.5 ml of fresh peripheral blood, PBMCs were prepared. This clonotype was seen more than once but under ten times. Antigen: not known.

The sample comprised blood. The chain employs TRBV14 and TRBJ1-1; D call uncertain. The receptor was isolated from a woman aged 50 to 65 with Graves' ophthalmopathy. The CDR3 loop reads CASRRHGNTEAFF. CDR3 DNA: TGTGCCAGCAGACGACACGGGAACACTGAAGCTTTCTTT. The full variable domain, in which reference TRBV14 and TRBJ1-1 provide the parts outside the CDR3, is EAGVTQFPSHSVIEKGQTVTLRCDPISGHDNLYWYRRVMGKEIKFLLHFVKESKQDESGMPNNRFLAERTGGTYSTLKVQPAELEDSGVYFCASRRHGNTEAFFGQGTRLTVV.